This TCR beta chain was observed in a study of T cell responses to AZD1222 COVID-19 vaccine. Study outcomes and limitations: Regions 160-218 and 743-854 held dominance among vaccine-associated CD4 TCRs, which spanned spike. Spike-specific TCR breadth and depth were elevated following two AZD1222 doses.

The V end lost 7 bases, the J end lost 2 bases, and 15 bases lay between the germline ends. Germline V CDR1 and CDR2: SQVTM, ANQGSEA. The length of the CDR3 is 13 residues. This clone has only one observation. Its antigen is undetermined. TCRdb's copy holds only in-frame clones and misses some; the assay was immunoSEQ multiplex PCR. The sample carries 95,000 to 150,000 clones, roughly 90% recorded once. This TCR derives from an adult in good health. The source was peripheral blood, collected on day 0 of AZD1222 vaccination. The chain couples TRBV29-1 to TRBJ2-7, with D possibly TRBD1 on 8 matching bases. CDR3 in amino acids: CSATGGAAYEQYF. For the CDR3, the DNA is TGCAGCGCAACAGGGGGGGCCGCCTACGAGCAGTACTTC.